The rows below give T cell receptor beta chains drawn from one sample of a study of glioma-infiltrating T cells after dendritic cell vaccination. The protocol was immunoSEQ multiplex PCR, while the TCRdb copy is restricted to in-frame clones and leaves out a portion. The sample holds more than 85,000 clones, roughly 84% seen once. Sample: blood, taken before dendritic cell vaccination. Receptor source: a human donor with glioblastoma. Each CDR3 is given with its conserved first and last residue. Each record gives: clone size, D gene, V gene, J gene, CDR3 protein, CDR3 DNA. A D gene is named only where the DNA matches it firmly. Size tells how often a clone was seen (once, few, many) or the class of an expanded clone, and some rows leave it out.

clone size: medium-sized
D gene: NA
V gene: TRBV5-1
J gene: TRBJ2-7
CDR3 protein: CASSSPSDTPGLFYF
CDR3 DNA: TGCGCCAGCAGCTCTCCATCGGACACACCGGGACTCTTCTACTTC

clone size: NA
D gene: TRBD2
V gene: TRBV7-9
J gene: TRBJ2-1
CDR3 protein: CASSSTLADLWNEQFF
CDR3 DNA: TGTGCCAGCAGCTCCACCCTAGCGGACCTTTGGAATGAGCAGTTCTTC

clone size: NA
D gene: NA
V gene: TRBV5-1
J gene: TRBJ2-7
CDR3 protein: CASSLATSPGEQYF
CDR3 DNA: TGCGCCAGCAGCTTGGCGACCAGCCCCGGGGAGCAGTACTTC

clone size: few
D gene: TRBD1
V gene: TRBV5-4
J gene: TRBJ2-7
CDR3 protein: CASSLTGQIYEQYF
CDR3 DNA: TGTGCCAGCAGCTTGACGGGACAGATCTACGAGCAGTACTTC

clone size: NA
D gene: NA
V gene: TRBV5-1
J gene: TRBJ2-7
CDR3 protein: CASSLGGVRYEQYF
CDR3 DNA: TGCGCCAGCAGCTTGGGGGGCGTCCGGTACGAGCAGTACTTC

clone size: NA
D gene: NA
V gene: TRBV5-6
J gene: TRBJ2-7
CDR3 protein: CASSFTGGAYEQYF
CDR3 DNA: TGTGCCAGCAGCTTTACCGGGGGTGCCTACGAGCAGTACTTC

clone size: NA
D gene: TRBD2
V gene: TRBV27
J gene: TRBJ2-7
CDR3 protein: CASSFLSRLAGTYEQYF
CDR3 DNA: TGTGCCAGCAGTTTCCTATCCCGGCTAGCGGGGACCTACGAGCAGTACTTC

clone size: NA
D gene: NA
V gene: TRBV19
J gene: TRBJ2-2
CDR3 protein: CASSILGGKAGELFF
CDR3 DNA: TGTGCCAGTAGTATTTTAGGGGGTAAAGCCGGGGAGCTGTTTTTT

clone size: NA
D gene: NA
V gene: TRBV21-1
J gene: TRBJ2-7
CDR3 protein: CASSNLATGGGEQYF
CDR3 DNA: TGTGCCAGCAGCAATTTAGCTACAGGGGGCGGCGAGCAGTACTTC

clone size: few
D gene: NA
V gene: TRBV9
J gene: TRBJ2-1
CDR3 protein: CASSLTTGTNEQFF
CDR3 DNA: TGTGCCAGCAGCTTAACAACAGGGACGAATGAGCAGTTCTTC

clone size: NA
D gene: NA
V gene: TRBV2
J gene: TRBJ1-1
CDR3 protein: CASSEGRRGNTEAFF
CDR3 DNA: TGTGCCAGCAGTGAGGGTCGCAGGGGGAACACTGAAGCTTTCTTT

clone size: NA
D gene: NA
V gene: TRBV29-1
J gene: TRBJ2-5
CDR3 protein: CSVEGLRGQETQYF
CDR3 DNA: TGCAGCGTTGAAGGGCTACGGGGGCAAGAGACCCAGTACTTC

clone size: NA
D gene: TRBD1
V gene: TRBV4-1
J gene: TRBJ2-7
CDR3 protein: CASSQRDSYEQYF
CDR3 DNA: TGCGCCAGCAGCCAACGGGACAGCTACGAGCAGTACTTC

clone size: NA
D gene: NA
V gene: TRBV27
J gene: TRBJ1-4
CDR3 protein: CASSRTDFNEKLFF
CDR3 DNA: TGTGCCAGCAGTCGGACAGACTTTAATGAAAAACTGTTTTTT

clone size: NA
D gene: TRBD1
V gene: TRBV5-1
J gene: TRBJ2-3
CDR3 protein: CASSFGQGPDTQYF
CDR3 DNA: TGCGCCAGCAGCTTTGGACAGGGCCCAGATACGCAGTATTTT

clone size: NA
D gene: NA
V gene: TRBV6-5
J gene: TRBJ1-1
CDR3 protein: CASSYQGLNTEAFF
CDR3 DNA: TGTGCCAGCAGTTACCAGGGATTGAACACTGAAGCTTTCTTT

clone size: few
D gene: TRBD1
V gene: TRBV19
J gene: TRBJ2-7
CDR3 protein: CASSGTGLYEQYF
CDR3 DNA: TGTGCCAGTAGTGGGACAGGTCTATACGAGCAGTACTTC

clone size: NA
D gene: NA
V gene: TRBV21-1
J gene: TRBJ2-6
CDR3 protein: CASSKRRGQESISGANVLTF
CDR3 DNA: TGTGCCAGCAGCAAAAGGAGGGGACAGGAGTCCATCTCTGGGGCCAACGTCCTGACTTTC

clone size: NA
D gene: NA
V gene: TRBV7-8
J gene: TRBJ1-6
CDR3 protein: CASSPLSSPLHF
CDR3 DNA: TGTGCCAGCAGCCCCCTAAGCTCACCCCTCCACTTT

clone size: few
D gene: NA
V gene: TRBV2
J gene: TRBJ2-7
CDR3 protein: CASSGQKYEQYF
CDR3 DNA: TGTGCCAGCAGTGGGCAGAAATACGAGCAGTACTTC

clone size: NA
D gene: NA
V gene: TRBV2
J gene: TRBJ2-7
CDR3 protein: CASSEGDAGYHEQYF
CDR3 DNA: TGTGCCAGCAGTGAAGGGGATGCAGGGTACCACGAGCAGTACTTC

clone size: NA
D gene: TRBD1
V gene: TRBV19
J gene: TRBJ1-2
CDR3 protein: CASRPTGGGYTF
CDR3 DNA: TGTGCCAGCCGACCGACAGGGGGAGGCTACACCTTC

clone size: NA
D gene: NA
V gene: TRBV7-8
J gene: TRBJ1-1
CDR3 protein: CASSPRQEKAEAFF
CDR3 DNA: TGTGCCAGCAGCCCCCGACAGGAGAAGGCTGAAGCTTTCTTT

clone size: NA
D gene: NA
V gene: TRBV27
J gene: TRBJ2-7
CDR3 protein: CASSALRGSDSYEQYF
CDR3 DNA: TGTGCCAGCAGTGCACTAAGGGGGAGTGACTCCTACGAGCAGTACTTC

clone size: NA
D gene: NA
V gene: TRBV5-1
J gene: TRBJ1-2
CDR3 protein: CASSLSGVGGYTF
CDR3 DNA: TGCGCCAGCAGCTTATCAGGGGTTGGTGGCTACACCTTC

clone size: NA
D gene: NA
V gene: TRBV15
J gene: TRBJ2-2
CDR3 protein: CATSRDRGTDRRELFF
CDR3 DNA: TGTGCCACCAGCAGAGATCGGGGGACAGACCGGAGGGAGCTGTTTTTT

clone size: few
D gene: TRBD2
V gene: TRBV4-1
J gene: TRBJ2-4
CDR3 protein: CASSQREGPRYF
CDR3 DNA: TGCGCCAGCAGCCAAAGGGAGGGACCCCGGTACTTC

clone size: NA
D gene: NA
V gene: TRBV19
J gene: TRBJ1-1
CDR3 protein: CASTTTQATPEAFF
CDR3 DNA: TGTGCCAGTACCACCACACAGGCAACCCCAGAAGCTTTCTTT

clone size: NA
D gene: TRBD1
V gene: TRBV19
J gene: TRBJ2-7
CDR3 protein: CASSTMGQGLHEQYF
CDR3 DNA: TGTGCCAGTAGTACTATGGGACAGGGGTTACACGAGCAGTACTTC

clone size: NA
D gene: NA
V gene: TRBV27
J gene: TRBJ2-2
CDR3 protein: CASSFDRSLTGELFF
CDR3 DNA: TGTGCCAGCAGTTTTGACAGAAGCCTTACCGGGGAGCTGTTTTTT

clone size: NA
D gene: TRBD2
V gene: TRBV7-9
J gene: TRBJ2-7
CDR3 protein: CASSLPSPGLVVYEQYF
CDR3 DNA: TGTGCCAGCAGCCTCCCCTCGCCGGGACTAGTAGTCTACGAGCAGTACTTC

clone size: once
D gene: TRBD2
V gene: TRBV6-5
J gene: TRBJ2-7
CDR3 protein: CASNPSGRASYEQYF
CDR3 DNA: TGTGCCAGCAATCCAAGCGGGAGGGCCTCCTACGAGCAGTACTTC

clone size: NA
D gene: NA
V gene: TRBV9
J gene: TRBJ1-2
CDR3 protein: CASSVPTGRYTF
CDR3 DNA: TGTGCCAGCAGCGTCCCGACAGGCCGCTACACCTTC

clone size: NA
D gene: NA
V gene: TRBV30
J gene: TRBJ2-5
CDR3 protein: CAWSVGVGETQYF
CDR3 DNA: TGTGCCTGGAGTGTAGGGGTAGGCGAGACCCAGTACTTC

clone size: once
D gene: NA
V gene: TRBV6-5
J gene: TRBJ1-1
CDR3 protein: CASSPPFRNTEAFF
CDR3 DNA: TGTGCCAGCAGCCCCCCCTTCCGGAACACTGAAGCTTTCTTT

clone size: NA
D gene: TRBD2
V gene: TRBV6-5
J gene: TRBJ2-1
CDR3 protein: CASSYTGTSTEQFF
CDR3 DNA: TGTGCCAGCAGTTACACCGGGACTAGCACTGAGCAGTTCTTC